One sample yielded the 15 T cell receptor beta chains listed below, sequenced in a study of shared clonotypes between healthy human individuals. Assay: immunoSEQ multiplex PCR; the TCRdb copy retains only in-frame clones and omits some. The data hold hundreds of thousands of clones, with approximately 79% observed a single time. Sequenced sample: memory CD4+ T cells sorted from blood. Subset described: CD45RA-negative fraction. Receptors were obtained from a woman aged 30 to 39 in good health.

By frequency in the sample, this clone is medium-sized (0.01 to 0.1%). CDR3 region: CASTFGQGDEQYF. The CDR3 nucleotides are TGTGCCAGCACTTTCGGACAGGGAGACGAGCAGTACTTC. This sequence joins TRBV6-1 and TRBJ2-7; 8 bases fit TRBD1. J lost 5 bases, V lost 7 bases, and 7 bases had no gene match. Germline V gives CDR1 MNHNS, CDR2 SASEGT. The CDR3 runs 13 residues.

This clone was counted only a few times. The gene calls are TRBV9 and TRBJ2-3; 9 nucleotides agree with TRBD2. Germline-derived CDR1 and CDR2 are SGDLS and YYNGEE. J was trimmed by 2 bases and V by 1 base; bases with no gene match: 2. This CDR3 contains 15 residues. The CDR3 spells CASSVLAGFTDTQYF. CDR3 bases: TGTGCCAGCAGCGTACTAGCGGGGTTCACAGATACGCAGTATTTT.

This chain links TRBV5-4 with TRBJ2-7; TRBD1 aligns across 12 bases. There are 15 residues in the CDR3. The germline CDR1 and CDR2 sequences are SGHNT and YYREEE (reference sequence). With V trimmed by 4 bases and J by 6 bases, 8 bases remained unmatched. The DNA of the CDR3 is TGTGCCAGCAGCCAAGGGGGACAGGGGGCCGGCGAGCAGTACTTC. The encoded protein is CASSQGGQGAGEQYF.

The CDR3 protein is CAIGQHRVTDTEAFF. The CDR3 nucleotides are TGTGCCATAGGACAACACAGGGTTACGGACACTGAAGCTTTCTTT. The chain carries TRBV27 and TRBJ1-1; D may be TRBD1 (6 bases). Germline CDR1 reads MNHEY; CDR2 reads SMNVEV (reference sequence). This CDR3 is built from 15 residues. Trimming took off 10 bases at V and 3 bases at J, with 21 bases between the two ends.

V gene TRBV5-5 combines with J gene TRBJ1-5; the D is unclear. The V gene lost 0 bases and the J gene lost 3 bases, with 16 bases spanning the gap. Germline CDR1 SGHKS, CDR2 YYEKEE (reference sequence). This CDR3 has 17 amino acids. The CDR3 sequence: CASSLVVGATVNQPQHF. CDR3 DNA: TGTGCCAGCAGCTTGGTAGTGGGAGCAACCGTCAATCAGCCCCAGCATTTT.

The chain links TRBV9 to TRBJ2-2; 8 bases map to TRBD1. V lost 3 bases to trimming and J lost 4 bases; unmatched junction nucleotides: 8. In germline, CDR1 is SGDLS, CDR2 YYNGEE. The CDR3 covers 16 residues. CDR3 sequence (DNA): TGTGCCAGCAGCGATCCGGGACAGGAGTTCACCGGGGAGCTGTTTTTT. Translation: CASSDPGQEFTGELFF.

A word on this clone: The same CDR3 is also encoded by other DNA sequences in this sample. The rearrangement uses TRBV5-1 and TRBJ2-5; TRBD1 or TRBD2 may be the D gene (5 bases each). V lost 4 bases and J 3 bases, leaving 16 bases between the germline ends. The CDR3 spans 15 residues. Germline V lookup: CDR1 SGHRS, CDR2 YFSETQ. The CDR3 nucleotides read TGCGCCAGCAGCCCCCGAGGGGCCGGGGAAGAGACCCAGTACTTC. This translates into CASSPRGAGEETQYF.

The chain recombines TRBV14 with TRBJ1-1; D remains ambiguous. CDR1 is SGHDN, CDR2 FVKESK, per germline. The CDR3 has 15 amino acids. Trimming removed 0 bases at V and 1 base at J, with 9 bases between. The CDR3 loop is CASSQDLGANTEAFF. CDR3 DNA: TGTGCCAGCAGCCAAGACTTAGGAGCGAACACTGAAGCTTTCTTT.

V usage is TRBV2 and J usage is TRBJ1-3, with D unresolved. V shed 3 bases and J shed 2 bases, with 8 bases lying between them. From germline, CDR1 is SNHLY and CDR2 FYNNEI. The CDR3 contains 14 residues. CDR3 in amino acids: CASSDTLAGNTIYF. CDR3 nucleotide sequence: TGTGCCAGCAGTGACACCCTGGCTGGAAACACCATATATTTT.

The V and J genes are TRBV5-1 and TRBJ2-1; D is unclear. Trimming shortened V by 2 bases and J by 10 bases, and 10 bases separated the two germline ends. CDR1 is SGHRS and CDR2 is YFSETQ in the germline V gene. The CDR3 contains 12 residues. The CDR3 sequence: CASSLRASEQFF. The CDR3 DNA reads TGCGCCAGCAGCTTAAGGGCTTCGGAGCAGTTCTTC.

CDR3 sequence reads: CAISERGLAGDGNEQFF. In nucleotides, the CDR3 is TGTGCCATCAGTGAAAGGGGGCTAGCGGGAGACGGAAATGAGCAGTTCTTC. The chain carries TRBV10-3 and TRBJ2-1; 10 bases match TRBD2. Per the germline V gene, CDR1 is ENHRY and CDR2 is SYGVKD. The trim removed 3 bases at V and 7 bases at J, leaving 12 bases unmatched. The CDR3 has 17 amino acids.

The chain is built from TRBV5-1 and TRBJ2-7, with D maybe TRBD1 (5 bases). V was cut by 5 bases and J by 0 bases, with 15 bases left in between. CDR3 length: 15 residues. The V gene's germline CDR1 is SGHRS and CDR2 YFSETQ. CDR3 amino acids: CASRPTGASSYEQYF. The CDR3 coding sequence is TGCGCCAGCAGACCCACAGGCGCCAGCTCCTACGAGCAGTACTTC.

V is TRBV7-9 and J is TRBJ2-7; D is perhaps TRBD1 (5 bases). Trimming shortened V by 4 bases and J by 6 bases, and 10 bases separated the two germline ends. The CDR3 consists of 12 residues. Germline loops: CDR1 SEHNR, CDR2 FQNEAQ (reference sequence). In nucleotides, the CDR3 is TGTGCCAGCAGCTCCTCAAGGGGCGAGCAGTACTTC. Its protein product is CASSSSRGEQYF.

This clone was seen just once. Just one base apart from a much larger clone, this may be a read error. Other DNA variants within this sample encode the same CDR3. The CDR3 spells CASSLGGGTGGKGYEQYF. In DNA, the CDR3 is TGTGCCAGCAGCTTAGGGGGGGGTACAGGGGGTAAAGGCTACGAGCAGTACTTC. The chain carries TRBV7-9 and TRBJ2-7; tentatively, D is TRBD1 (8 bases). The germline CDR1 and CDR2 sequences are SEHNR and FQNEAQ (reference sequence). Between the trimmed V and J ends, which lost 1 base and 3 bases, there was a span of 22 bases. The CDR3 covers 18 residues.

The chain is built from TRBV28 and TRBJ2-7; 9 bases map to TRBD2. This CDR3 comprises 15 residues. The V gene's germline CDR1 is MDHEN and CDR2 SYDVKM. V trimming: 2 bases; J trimming: 3 bases; junction bases outside the gene matches: 5. The CDR3 here is CASSLDGGGGYEQYF. As DNA, the CDR3 is TGTGCCAGCAGTTTAGATGGCGGGGGGGGCTACGAGCAGTACTTC.